These T cell receptor beta chains were read from a single sample in a study of T-cell memory formation after mild COVID-19. TCRdb reprocessed the 5' RACE reads with MiXCR, giving one entry per CDR3 protein. The sample lists some 280,000 distinct CDR3 sequences; roughly 15% were seen once. The source material was PBMCs or a T cell subset sorted from them (not recorded which). These receptors all come from a man aged 18 to 35 who had mild COVID-19 (a few samples of this study predate the infection). Cell type and time point are not known. The CDR3 runs from the conserved cysteine through the conserved F or W.

TRBV4-2,TRBJ1-2,CASSQGWQGVLRSHGYTF
TRBV14,TRBJ2-2,CASSPSRYTGELFF
TRBV6-5,TRBJ2-3,CASSYGGAGTDTQYF
TRBV29-1,TRBJ2-3,CSVRGTIRTDTQYF
TRBV7-9,TRBJ2-6,CASSLVISGTLVLTF
TRBV7-3,TRBJ1-1,CASSLHGGDTEAFF
TRBV7-2,TRBJ2-3,CASSLASGGLVDTQYF
TRBV5-1,TRBJ1-1,CASSPGQGTTYTEAFF
TRBV29-1,TRBJ1-1,CSFRLVSEAFF
TRBV7-8,TRBJ2-4,CASSPMGGLEGKNIQYF
TRBV6-5,TRBJ1-2,CASSTGTGDYGYTF
TRBV10-3,TRBJ2-6,CAIGEGAGANVLTF
TRBV28,TRBJ1-5,CASSEQGLGNQPQHF
TRBV2,TRBJ2-3,CAVPRIAGGPRTDTQYF
TRBV7-2,TRBJ2-6,CASSTRTGPGANVLTF
TRBV7-2,TRBJ1-5,CASSLGGGSNHQPQHF
TRBV4-1,TRBJ2-7,CASSQDVYEQYF
TRBV10-3,TRBJ1-1,CAISDFTGLNTEAFF
TRBV6-5,TRBJ2-1,CATGRDSSYNEQFF
TRBV5-1,TRBJ1-2,CASSLGPAGGYTF
TRBV7-2,TRBJ2-7,CASSLALAGGIEQYF
TRBV7-2,TRBJ1-5,CASAWAGGQPQHF
TRBV20-1,TRBJ2-3,CSARKTEYAQYF
TRBV12-3/TRBV12-4,TRBJ1-1,CASSFNFGDAEAFF
TRBV5-1,TRBJ2-7,CASSLPGGSSSYEQYF
TRBV19,TRBJ1-1,CASSMSRNTEAFF